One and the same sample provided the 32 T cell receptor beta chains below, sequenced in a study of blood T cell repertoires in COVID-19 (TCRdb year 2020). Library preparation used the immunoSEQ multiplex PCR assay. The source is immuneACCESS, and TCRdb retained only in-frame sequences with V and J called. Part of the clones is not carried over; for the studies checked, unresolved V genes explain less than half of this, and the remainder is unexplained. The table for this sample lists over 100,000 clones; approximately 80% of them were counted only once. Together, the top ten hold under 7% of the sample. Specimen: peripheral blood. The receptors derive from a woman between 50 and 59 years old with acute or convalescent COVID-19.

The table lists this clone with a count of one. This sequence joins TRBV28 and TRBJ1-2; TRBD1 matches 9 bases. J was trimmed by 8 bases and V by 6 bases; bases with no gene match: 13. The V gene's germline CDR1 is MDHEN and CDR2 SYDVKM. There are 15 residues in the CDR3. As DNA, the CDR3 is TGTGCCAGCAGCTGGGGACAGGGACGAGGGAGGGGCTACACCTTC. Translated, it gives CASSWGQGRGRGYTF.

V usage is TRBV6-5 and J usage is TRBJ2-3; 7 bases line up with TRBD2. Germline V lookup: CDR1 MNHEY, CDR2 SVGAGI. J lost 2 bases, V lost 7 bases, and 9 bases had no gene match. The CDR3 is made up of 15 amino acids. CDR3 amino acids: CASTTGTKITDTQYF. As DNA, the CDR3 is TGTGCCAGCACCACGGGGACTAAAATCACAGATACGCAGTATTTT.

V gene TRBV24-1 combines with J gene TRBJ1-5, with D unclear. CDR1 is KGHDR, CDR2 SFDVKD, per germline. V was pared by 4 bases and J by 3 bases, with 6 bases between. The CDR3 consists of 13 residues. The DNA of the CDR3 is TGTGCCACCAGTGAGAGCTACAATCAGCCCCAGCATTTT. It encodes CATSESYNQPQHF.

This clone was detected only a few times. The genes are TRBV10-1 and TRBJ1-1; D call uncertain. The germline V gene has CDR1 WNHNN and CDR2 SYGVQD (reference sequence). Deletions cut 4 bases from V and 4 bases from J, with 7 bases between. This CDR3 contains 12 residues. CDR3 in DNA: TGCGCCAGCAGTGGACGGAGCACTGAAGCTTTCTTT. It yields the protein CASSGRSTEAFF.

CDR3 sequence reads: CASSEYRGTGLPYGYTF. As DNA, the CDR3 is TGTGCCAGCAGTGAATATCGTGGGACAGGCCTCCCCTATGGCTACACCTTC. The chain couples TRBV6-1 to TRBJ1-2; 8 bases line up with TRBD1. Germline CDR1 MNHNS, CDR2 SASEGT. This CDR3 is built from 17 residues. The ends lost 2 bases at V and 4 bases at J; junction bases unmatched: 12.

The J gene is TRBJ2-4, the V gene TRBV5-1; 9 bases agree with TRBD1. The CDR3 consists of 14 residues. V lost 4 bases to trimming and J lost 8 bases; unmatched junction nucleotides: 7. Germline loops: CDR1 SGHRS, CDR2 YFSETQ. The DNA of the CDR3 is TGCGCCAGCAGCCGGGGACAGGGTGCGGACATTCAGTACTTC. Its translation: CASSRGQGADIQYF.

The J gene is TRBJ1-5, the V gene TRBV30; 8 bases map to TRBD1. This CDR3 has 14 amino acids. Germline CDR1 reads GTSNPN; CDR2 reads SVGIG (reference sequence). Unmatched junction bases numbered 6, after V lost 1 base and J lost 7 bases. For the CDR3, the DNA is TGTGCCTGGAGTGCAGGGGGCGTAGACCAGCCCCAGCATTTT. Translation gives CAWSAGGVDQPQHF.

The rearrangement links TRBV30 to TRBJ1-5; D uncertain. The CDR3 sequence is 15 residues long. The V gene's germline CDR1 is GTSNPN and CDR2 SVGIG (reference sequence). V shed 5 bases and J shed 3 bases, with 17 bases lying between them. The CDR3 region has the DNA TGTGCCTGGGACTCCGGAGACGGTGACAATCAGCCCCAGCATTTT. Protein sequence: CAWDSGDGDNQPQHF.

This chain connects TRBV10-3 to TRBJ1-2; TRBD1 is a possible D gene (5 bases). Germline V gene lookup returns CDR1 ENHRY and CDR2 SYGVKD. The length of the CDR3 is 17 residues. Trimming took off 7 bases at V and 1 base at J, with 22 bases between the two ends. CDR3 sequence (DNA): TGTGCCATCACTCCGGGACCGGGCCGGGGGGGTAACTATGGCTACACCTTC. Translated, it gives CAITPGPGRGGNYGYTF.

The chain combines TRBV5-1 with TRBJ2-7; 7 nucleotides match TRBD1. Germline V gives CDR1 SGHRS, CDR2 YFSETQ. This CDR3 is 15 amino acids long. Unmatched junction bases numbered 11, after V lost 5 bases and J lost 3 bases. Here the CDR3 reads CASRGGQEPNYEQYF. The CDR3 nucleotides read TGCGCCAGCAGGGGCGGACAGGAGCCAAACTACGAGCAGTACTTC. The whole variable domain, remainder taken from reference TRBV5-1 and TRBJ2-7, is KAGVTQTPRYLIKTRGQQVTLSCSPISGHRSVSWYQQTPGQGLQFLFEYFSETQRNKGNFPGRFSGRQFSNSRSEMNVSTLELGDSALYLCASRGGQEPNYEQYFGPGTRLTVT.

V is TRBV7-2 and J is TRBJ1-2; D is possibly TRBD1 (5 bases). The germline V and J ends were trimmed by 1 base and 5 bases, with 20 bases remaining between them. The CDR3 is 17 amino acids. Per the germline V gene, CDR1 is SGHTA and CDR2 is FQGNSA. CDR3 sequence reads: CASSLVSGGFLPYGYTF. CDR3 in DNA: TGTGCCAGCAGCTTAGTGAGCGGGGGGTTTCTTCCTTATGGCTACACCTTC.

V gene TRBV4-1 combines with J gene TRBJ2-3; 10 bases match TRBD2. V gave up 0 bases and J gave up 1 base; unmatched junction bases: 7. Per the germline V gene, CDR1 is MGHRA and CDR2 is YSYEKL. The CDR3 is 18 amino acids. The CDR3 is CASSQDSSSGGRTDTQYF. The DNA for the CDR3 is TGCGCCAGCAGCCAAGATTCGTCTAGCGGGGGCCGCACAGATACGCAGTATTTT.

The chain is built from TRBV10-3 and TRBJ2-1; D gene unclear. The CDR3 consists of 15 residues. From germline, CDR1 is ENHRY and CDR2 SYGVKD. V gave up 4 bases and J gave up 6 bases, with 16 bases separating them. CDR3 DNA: TGTGCCATCAGTGGGGCTGTTCGCGCTTCCAATGAGCAGTTCTTC. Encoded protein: CAISGAVRASNEQFF.

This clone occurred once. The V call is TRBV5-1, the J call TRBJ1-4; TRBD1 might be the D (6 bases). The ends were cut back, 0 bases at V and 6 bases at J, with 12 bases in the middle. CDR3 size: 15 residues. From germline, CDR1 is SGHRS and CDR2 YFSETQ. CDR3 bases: TGCGCCAGCAGCTTGGACGGGGGGCTTTATGAAAAACTGTTTTTT. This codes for CASSLDGGLYEKLFF.

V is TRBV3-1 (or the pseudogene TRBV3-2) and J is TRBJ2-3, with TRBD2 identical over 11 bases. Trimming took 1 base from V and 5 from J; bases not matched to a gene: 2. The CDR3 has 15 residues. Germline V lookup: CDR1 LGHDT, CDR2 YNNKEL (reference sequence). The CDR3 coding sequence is TGTGCCAGCAGCCAAGCTAGCGGGGGGAGAGATACGCAGTATTTT. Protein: CASSQASGGRDTQYF.

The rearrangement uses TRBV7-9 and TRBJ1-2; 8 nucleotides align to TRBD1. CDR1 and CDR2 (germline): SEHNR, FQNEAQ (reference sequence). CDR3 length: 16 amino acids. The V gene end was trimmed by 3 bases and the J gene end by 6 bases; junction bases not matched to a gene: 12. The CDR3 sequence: CASSFPGQVVKDGYTF. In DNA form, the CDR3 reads TGTGCCAGCAGCTTTCCGGGACAGGTAGTAAAGGATGGCTACACCTTC.

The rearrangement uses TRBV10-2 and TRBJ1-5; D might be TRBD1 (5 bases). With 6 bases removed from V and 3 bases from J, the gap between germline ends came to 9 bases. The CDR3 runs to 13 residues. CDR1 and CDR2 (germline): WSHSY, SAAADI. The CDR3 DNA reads TGCGCCAGCAGAGACAGCCCCAATCAGCCCCAGCATTTT. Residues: CASRDSPNQPQHF.

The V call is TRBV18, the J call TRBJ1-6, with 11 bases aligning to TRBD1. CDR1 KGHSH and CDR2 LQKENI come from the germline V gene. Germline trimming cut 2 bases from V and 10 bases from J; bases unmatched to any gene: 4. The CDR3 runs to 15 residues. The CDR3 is CASSPGTGGSSPLHF. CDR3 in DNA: TGTGCCAGCTCACCAGGGACAGGGGGATCCTCACCCCTCCACTTT.

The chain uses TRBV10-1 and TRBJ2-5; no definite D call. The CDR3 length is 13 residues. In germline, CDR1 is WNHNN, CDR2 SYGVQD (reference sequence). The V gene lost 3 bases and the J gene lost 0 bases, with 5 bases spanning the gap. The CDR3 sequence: CASSDPYQETQYF. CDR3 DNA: TGCGCCAGCAGTGACCCGTACCAAGAGACCCAGTACTTC.

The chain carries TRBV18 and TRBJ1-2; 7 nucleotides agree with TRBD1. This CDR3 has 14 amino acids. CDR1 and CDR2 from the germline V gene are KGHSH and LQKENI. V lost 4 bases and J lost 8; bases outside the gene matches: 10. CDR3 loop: CASSRQGTVRGYTF. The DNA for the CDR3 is TGTGCCAGCTCACGACAGGGTACCGTGCGGGGCTACACCTTC. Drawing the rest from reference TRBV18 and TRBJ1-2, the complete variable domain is NAGVMQNPRHLVRRRGQEARLRCSPMKGHSHVYWYRQLPEEGLKFMVYLQKENIIDESGMPKERFSAEFPKEGPSILRIQQVVRGDSAAYFCASSRQGTVRGYTFGSGTRLTVV.

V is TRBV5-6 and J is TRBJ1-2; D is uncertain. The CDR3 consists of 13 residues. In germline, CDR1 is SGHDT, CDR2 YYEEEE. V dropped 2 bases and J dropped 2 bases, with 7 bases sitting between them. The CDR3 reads CASSFEENYGYTF. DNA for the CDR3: TGTGCCAGCAGCTTCGAAGAGAACTATGGCTACACCTTC.

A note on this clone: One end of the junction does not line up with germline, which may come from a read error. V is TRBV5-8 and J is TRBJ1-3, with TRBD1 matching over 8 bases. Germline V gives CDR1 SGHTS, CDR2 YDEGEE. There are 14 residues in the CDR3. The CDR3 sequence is CASSSVTGGTTIYF. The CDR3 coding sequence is TGTGCCAGCAGCTCTGTTACAGGGGGAACCACCATATATTTT.

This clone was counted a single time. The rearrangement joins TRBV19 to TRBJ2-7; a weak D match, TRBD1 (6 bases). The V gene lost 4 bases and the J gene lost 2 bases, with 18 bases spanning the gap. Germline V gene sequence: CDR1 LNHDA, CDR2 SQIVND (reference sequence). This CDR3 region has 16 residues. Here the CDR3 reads CASSKDLGGSPYEQYF. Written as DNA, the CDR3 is TGTGCCAGTAGTAAGGATCTTGGGGGCAGTCCCTACGAGCAGTACTTC.

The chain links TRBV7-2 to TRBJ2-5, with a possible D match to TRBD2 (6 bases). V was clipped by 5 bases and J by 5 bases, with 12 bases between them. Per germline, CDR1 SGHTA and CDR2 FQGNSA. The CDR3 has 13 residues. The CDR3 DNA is TGTGCCAGCAGCCGCGGGATTCCCGAGACCCAGTACTTC. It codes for CASSRGIPETQYF.

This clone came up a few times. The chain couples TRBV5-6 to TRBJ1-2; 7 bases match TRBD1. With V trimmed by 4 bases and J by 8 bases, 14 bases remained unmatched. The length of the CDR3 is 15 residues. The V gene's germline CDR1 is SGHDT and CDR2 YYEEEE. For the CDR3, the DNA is TGTGCCAGCAGCGTCCCCGGGGAAGGGGGCGACGGCTACACCTTC. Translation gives CASSVPGEGGDGYTF.

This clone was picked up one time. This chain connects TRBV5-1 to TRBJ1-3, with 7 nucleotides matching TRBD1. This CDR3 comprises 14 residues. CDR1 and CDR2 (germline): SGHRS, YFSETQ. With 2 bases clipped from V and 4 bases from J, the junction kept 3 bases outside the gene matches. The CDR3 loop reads CASSLTGAGNTIYF. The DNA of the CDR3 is TGCGCCAGCAGCTTAACAGGGGCAGGAAACACCATATATTTT.

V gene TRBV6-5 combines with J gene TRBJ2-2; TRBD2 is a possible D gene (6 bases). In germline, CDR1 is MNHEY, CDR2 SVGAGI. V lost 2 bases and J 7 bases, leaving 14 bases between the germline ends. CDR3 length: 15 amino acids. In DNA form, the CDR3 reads TGTGCCAGCAGTTACCGACTAGGTTGGAACGGGGAGCTGTTTTTT. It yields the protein CASSYRLGWNGELFF.

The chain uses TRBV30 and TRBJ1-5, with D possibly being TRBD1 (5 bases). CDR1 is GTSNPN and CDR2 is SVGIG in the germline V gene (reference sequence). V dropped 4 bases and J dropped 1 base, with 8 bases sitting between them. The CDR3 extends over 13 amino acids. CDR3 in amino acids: CAWNPGSNQPQHF. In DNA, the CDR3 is TGTGCCTGGAATCCAGGGAGCAATCAGCCCCAGCATTTT.

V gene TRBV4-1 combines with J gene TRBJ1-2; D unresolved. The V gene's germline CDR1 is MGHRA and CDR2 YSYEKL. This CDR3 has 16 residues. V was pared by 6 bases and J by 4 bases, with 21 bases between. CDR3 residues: CASSHAGYKPGYGYTF. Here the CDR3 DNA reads TGCGCCAGCAGTCACGCCGGATACAAACCGGGCTATGGCTACACCTTC.

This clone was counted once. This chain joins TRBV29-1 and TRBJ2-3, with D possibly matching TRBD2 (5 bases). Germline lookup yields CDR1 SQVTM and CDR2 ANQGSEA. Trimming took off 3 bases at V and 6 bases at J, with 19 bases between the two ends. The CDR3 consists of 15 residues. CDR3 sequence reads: CSVDSSYHRGDTQYF. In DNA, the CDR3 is TGCAGCGTTGATAGTTCGTATCATCGAGGGGATACGCAGTATTTT.

DNA for the CDR3: TGTGCCAGCTCCTCACAGGGGCAGATAGATACGCAGTATTTT. This codes for CASSSQGQIDTQYF. This rearrangement joins TRBV18 to TRBJ2-3; TRBD1 matches at 7 bases. The CDR3 is 14 residues long. V shed 6 bases and J 5 bases; nucleotides not matched to a gene: 8. Germline V gene sequence: CDR1 KGHSH, CDR2 LQKENI.

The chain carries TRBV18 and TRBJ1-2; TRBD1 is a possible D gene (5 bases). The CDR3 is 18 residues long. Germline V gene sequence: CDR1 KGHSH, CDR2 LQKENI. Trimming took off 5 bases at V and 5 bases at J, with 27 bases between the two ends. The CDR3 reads CASSSEGPGPINLYGYTF. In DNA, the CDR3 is TGTGCCAGCTCATCGGAGGGGCCAGGACCGATCAACCTGTATGGCTACACCTTC.